This T cell receptor beta chain was recovered during a study of identical twins. Findings and limits, study-wide: Beta out-of-frame sequences showed weaker excess sharing between twins. Memory repertoires showed no such pattern, whereas abundant cord blood beta clonotypes carried fewer insertions.

TCRdb re-derived calls from the 5' RACE reads in MiXCR, one entry per CDR3 protein. The sample carries some 760,000 distinct CDR3 sequences, 18% recorded once. This CDR3 has 14 residues. With 2 bases removed from V and 0 bases from J, the gap between germline ends came to 11 bases. The germline V gene has CDR1 DFQATT and CDR2 SNEGSKA (reference sequence). This clonotype has more than one count but fewer than ten. What it binds is not known. This sample also appeared in a second study, on T cells expressing NK-cell markers. That paper notes: The contribution of dominant NKG2C+ clonotypes to CD8+ T cells in more than five donors was 1.0-7.0%.

The receptor's source is a woman aged 18-35 years in good health. V and J are TRBV20-1 and TRBJ2-7; unclear D gene. The sample comprised PBMCs. CDR3 protein: CSARFPASSYEQYF. CDR3 DNA sequence: TGCAGTGCTAGATTTCCGGCGAGCTCCTACGAGCAGTACTTC.